These T cell receptor beta chains were read from a single sample in a study of a mutant IDH1 vaccine in newly diagnosed glioma. Repertoires were generated with immunoSEQ multiplex PCR, while TCRdb's copy carries only in-frame clones and drops some. The table lists tens of thousands of clones, 88% of them singletons. Sequenced material: PBMCs, taken from a glioma patient treated with radiotherapy, temozolomide or both. These TCRs come from a woman in her 40s with glioma. The CDR3 runs from the conserved cysteine through the conserved F or W. D genes are given only for firm matches. Clone size is not always given. Where it is, it says once, few, many or a class for expanded clones.

d_call j_call clone_size v_call cdr3_nt cdr3_aa
- TRBJ1-5 - TRBV6-1 TGTGCCAGCTCCAAGCCCGGGAGTCGCAATCAGCCCCAGCATTTT CASSKPGSRNQPQHF
- TRBJ2-7 - TRBV6-5 TGTGCCAGCAGTTACTCGACCAGAGCCTACGAGCAGTACTTC CASSYSTRAYEQYF
- TRBJ2-1 - TRBV7-8 TGTGCCAGCAGCTTAGTGTCGCGGGGGCCCTACAATGAGCAGTTCTTC CASSLVSRGPYNEQFF
- TRBJ2-7 - TRBV29-1 TGCAGCGTTGTGGAACCGGGAACCTACGAGCAGTACTTC CSVVEPGTYEQYF
TRBD1 TRBJ1-1 - TRBV6-6 TGTGCCAGCAATAGACAGGGTTGGAACACTGAAGCTTTCTTT CASNRQGWNTEAFF
- TRBJ1-1 - TRBV2 TGTGCCAGCAGTGAACAAAAGAACACTGAAGCTTTCTTT CASSEQKNTEAFF
- TRBJ2-3 - TRBV7-2 TGTGCCAGCACCCTCCCCGGTGGGGGGGGGCGGGCAGATACGCAGTATTTT CASTLPGGGGRADTQYF
- TRBJ1-4 - TRBV6-1 TGTGCCAGCAGGGGCCGCTTAAAACTGTTTTTT CASRGRLKLFF
- TRBJ2-3 once TRBV5-8 TGTGCCAGCAGCTTGCGAGGATATACGCAGTATTTT CASSLRGYTQYF
- TRBJ2-7 - TRBV6-6 TGTGCCAGCAGTCACCCGGGACGGCACTACGAGCAGTACTTC CASSHPGRHYEQYF
- TRBJ2-3 - TRBV29-1 TGCAGCGTTGATAGGAAGGGGGCAGATACGCAGTATTTT CSVDRKGADTQYF
TRBD1 TRBJ1-5 - TRBV15 TGTGCCACCAGCAGAGGGTCCCAGGGGGCAGTTGATCAGCCCCAGCATTTT CATSRGSQGAVDQPQHF
- TRBJ1-4 - TRBV2 TGTGCCGGGAGCACCCTAGGGGAAAAACTGTTTTTT CAGSTLGEKLFF
TRBD1 TRBJ2-5 - TRBV4-2 TGTGCCAGCAGCCCACACGACAGGGACCAAGAGACCCAGTACTTC CASSPHDRDQETQYF
- TRBJ1-5 once TRBV27 TGTGCCAGCAGTTTCCGGGGGGATCAGCCCCAGCATTTT CASSFRGDQPQHF
- TRBJ1-1 - TRBV2 TGTGCCAGCAGTGAATGGTCTACGGGGGGGAACACTGAAGCTTTCTTT CASSEWSTGGNTEAFF
- TRBJ2-7 once TRBV5-6 TGTGCCAGCAGCCCAACTTTGGTTAGCGTTGACTCCTACGAGCAGTACTTC CASSPTLVSVDSYEQYF
- TRBJ1-1 - TRBV2 TGTGCCAGCAGGTACGCCACTGAAGCTTTCTTT CASRYATEAFF
- TRBJ2-2 once TRBV30 TGTGCCTGGAGTGTACATGCGCCTAACACCGGGGAGCTGTTTTTT CAWSVHAPNTGELFF
TRBD1 TRBJ1-1 - TRBV19 TGTGCCTCTAGGACAGGGATAACTGAAGCTTTCTTT CASRTGITEAFF
- TRBJ1-2 once TRBV4-1 TGCGCCAGCAGCCAAGAGGATCAGGGGTGGGGCTATGGCTACACCTTC CASSQEDQGWGYGYTF
- TRBJ1-3 - TRBV5-5 TGTGCCAGCAGCTTGGATGGGACCTTCTCTGGAAACACCATATATTTT CASSLDGTFSGNTIYF